Each of the 25 T cell receptor beta chains below was sequenced from the same sample in a study of breast tumors, draining lymph nodes, adjacent tissues (dated by TCRdb to the mid-2010s). Lymph node samples came from the axillary draining lymph nodes of breast cancer patients. Libraries were prepared through multiplex PCR. For sequencing, an Illumina HiSeq 2000 was employed. The public reads were reanalyzed by TCRdb: fastp trimming at Q25, MiXCR alignment, in-frame beta chains only. Rows with one shared CDR3 protein collapse into an entry with the most common genes and DNA. The sample table records approximately 100,000 distinct CDR3 sequences; about 30% of these occur just once. Approximately 5% of the sample goes to the ten largest clones. Material for sequencing was axillary lymph node tissue. Receptors were obtained from a female donor with breast cancer. Some clones in this sample may be carry-over from other donors' samples.

At least ten counts were recorded for this clonotype. The chain uses TRBV7-2 and TRBJ2-7, with D tentatively TRBD1 or TRBD2 (5 bases each). This CDR3 contains 15 residues. V gave up 5 bases and J gave up 2 bases, with 16 bases separating them. Germline V gives CDR1 SGHTA, CDR2 FQGNSA. This CDR3 is CASSRSGTRTYEQYF. The CDR3, as DNA: TGTGCCAGCAGCCGTTCCGGGACGAGGACCTACGAGCAGTACTTC.

This clonotype has a count of ten or more. The chain has TRBV6-5 and TRBJ2-7; a weak D match, TRBD2 (7 bases). CDR3 length: 16 amino acids. CDR1 and CDR2 (germline): MNHEY, SVGAGI. Trimming removed 5 bases at V and 0 bases at J, with 17 bases between. The DNA for the CDR3 is TGTGCCAGCAGTCCCCACCCTAGGGGGGGCTCCTACGAGCAGTACTTC. It specifies CASSPHPRGGSYEQYF.

Details on this clonotype: At one end, the junction sequence differs from germline, possibly due to a read error. This chain joins TRBV5-1 and TRBJ2-1, with 14 nucleotides matching TRBD2. This CDR3 contains 20 residues. Germline lookup yields CDR1 SGHRS and CDR2 YFSETQ. CDR3 sequence: CASSPPWTSGGPCSYNEQFF. Written as DNA, the CDR3 is TGTGCCAGCAGCCCACCATGGACTAGCGGGGGGCCGTGCTCCTACAATGAGCAGTTCTTC.

In the case of this clonotype: One end of the junction does not line up with germline, which may come from a read error. J is TRBJ2-7 and V is TRBV7-9; D is undetermined. The CDR3 is made up of 14 amino acids. The V gene's germline CDR1 is SEHNR and CDR2 FQNEAQ (reference sequence). In DNA, the CDR3 is TGTGCCAGCGGCTCGGACGCTTTGGTCCACGAGCGGTACTTC. It is translated as CASGSDALVHERYF.

This clonotype was counted at least ten times. V gene TRBV4-1 combines with J gene TRBJ2-7; 8 nucleotides match TRBD1. V lost 7 bases and J lost 6; bases outside the gene matches: 8. The length of the CDR3 is 13 residues. Per the germline V gene, CDR1 is MGHRA and CDR2 is YSYEKL. CDR3: CASMGLQGGEQYF. The DNA for the CDR3 is TGCGCCAGCATGGGGTTACAGGGGGGCGAGCAGTACTTC.

The chain joins TRBV5-1 to TRBJ1-1; no clear D. V shed 4 bases and J shed 4 bases, with 14 bases lying between them. CDR1 and CDR2 from the germline V gene are SGHRS and YFSETQ. CDR3 length: 14 amino acids. The CDR3: CASSETGPSTEAFF. The CDR3 DNA follows: TGCGCCAGCAGCGAAACCGGGCCCTCCACTGAAGCTTTCTTT.

The table lists this clonotype with many counts. CDR3: CASSSRGRDSTDTQYF. The CDR3 DNA reads TGTGCCAGCAGCAGTAGGGGGAGAGATAGCACAGATACGCAGTATTTT. V is TRBV9 and J is TRBJ2-3, with D tentatively TRBD1 (6 bases). This CDR3 has 16 residues. CDR1 SGDLS and CDR2 YYNGEE come from the germline V gene. Trimming shortened V by 4 bases and J by 0 bases, and 15 bases separated the two germline ends.

The chain has TRBV10-1 and TRBJ2-2, with D tentatively TRBD1 (6 bases). The CDR3 covers 13 residues. Trimming removed 8 bases at V and 4 bases at J, with 11 bases between. Germline values: CDR1 WNHNN, CDR2 SYGVQD (reference sequence). The CDR3, as DNA: TGCGCCAGCGGAAAGGACAGCACCGGGGAGCTGTTTTTT. Translation gives CASGKDSTGELFF.

This clonotype has more than one count but fewer than ten. This may be a read error: a much more frequent sequence differs by one nucleotide. It is likely a read error, because the conserved phenylalanine at the end of the CDR3 is missing. V is TRBV7-2 and J is TRBJ2-1; D is ambiguous. CDR1 SGHTA and CDR2 FQGNSA come from the germline V gene. This CDR3 has 14 residues. V was cut by 4 bases and J by 1 base, with 8 bases left in between. CDR3 amino acids: CASSSDTSYNEQFL. CDR3 DNA sequence: TGTGCCAGCAGCTCTGACACGTCCTACAATGAGCAGTTCCTC.

This sequence joins TRBV11-2 and TRBJ2-5; D is ambiguous. Germline V gene lookup returns CDR1 SGHAT and CDR2 FQNNGV. The length of the CDR3 is 16 residues. The V end lost 0 bases, the J end lost 3 bases, and 14 bases lay between the germline ends. For the CDR3, the DNA is TGTGCCAGCAGCTTAGATTCACTACCTATGGAAGAGACCCAGTACTTC. It yields the protein CASSLDSLPMEETQYF.

This clonotype occurred many times. The chain joins TRBV6-2 or TRBV6-3 to TRBJ2-1; TRBD2 matches at 8 bases. In germline, CDR1 is MNHEY, CDR2 SVGEGT. This CDR3 has 15 residues. V dropped 8 bases and J dropped 0; count of bases not matched to a gene: 6. The CDR3 nucleotides are TGTGCCAGCTATCAGCGGGGGAGCTCCTACAATGAGCAGTTCTTC. Translating gives CASYQRGSSYNEQFF.

Ten or more counts support this clonotype. This chain connects TRBV7-9 to TRBJ1-3, with TRBD1 identical over 8 bases. The J segment lost 6 bases and the V segment lost 0 bases, leaving 4 bases of the junction unmatched. This CDR3 has 15 amino acids. Germline CDR1 reads SEHNR; CDR2 reads FQNEAQ (reference sequence). CDR3 sequence reads: CASSLAGQALNTIYF. The DNA for the CDR3 is TGTGCCAGCAGCTTAGCGGGACAGGCATTAAACACCATATATTTT. The full variable domain, in which reference TRBV7-9 and TRBJ1-3 provide the parts outside the CDR3, is DTGVSQNPRHKITKRGQNVTFRCDPISEHNRLYWYRQTLGQGPEFLTYFQNEAQLEKSRLLSDRFSAERPKGSFSTLEIQRTEQGDSAMYLCASSLAGQALNTIYFGEGSWLTVV.

This clonotype was observed many times. The V call is TRBV20-1, the J call TRBJ1-5; 9 bases align to TRBD1. Per the germline V gene, CDR1 is DFQATT and CDR2 is SNEGSKA (reference sequence). The CDR3 is 15 amino acids. V dropped 4 bases and J dropped 6; count of bases not matched to a gene: 10. CDR3 region: CSAIPYRGHGQPQHF. The CDR3 DNA reads as TGCAGTGCTATCCCATACAGGGGGCATGGTCAGCCCCAGCATTTT.

At least ten counts were recorded for this clonotype. This chain connects TRBV11-1 to TRBJ2-7, with 7 bases lining up with TRBD1. Germline CDR1 and CDR2: SGHAT and FQDESV (reference sequence). J gave up 4 bases and V 5 bases, and 8 bases lay outside the gene matches. The CDR3 is 14 residues long. The CDR3 DNA sequence: TGTGCCAGCAGCGTTCGGACAGGAAAGTACGAGCAGTACTTC. The encoded protein is CASSVRTGKYEQYF.

The chain has TRBV7-3 and TRBJ2-5, with 8 bases aligning to TRBD2. With V trimmed by 2 bases and J by 7 bases, 15 bases remained unmatched. CDR3 length: 17 amino acids. Germline CDR1 is SGHTA and CDR2 is FQGTGA. CDR3 DNA: TGTGCCAGCAGCTTACTCGGGATAGCGGGGTTCTTGGGGACCCAGTACTTC. This translates into CASSLLGIAGFLGTQYF.

Many counts were recorded for this clonotype. V usage is TRBV7-9 and J usage is TRBJ2-5; TRBD1 might be the D (6 bases). CDR1 is SEHNR and CDR2 is FQNEAQ in the germline V gene (reference sequence). Trimming stripped 3 bases from V and 4 bases from J, with 15 bases between. The CDR3 is 15 residues long. CDR3 region: CASSFLGQRIETQYF. CDR3 DNA: TGTGCCAGCAGCTTTCTAGGACAGAGGATAGAGACCCAGTACTTC.

This clonotype was observed at least ten times. The V and J genes are TRBV19 and TRBJ2-3, with a tentative D call TRBD1 (5 bases). Between the trimmed V and J ends, which lost 8 bases and 8 bases, there was a span of 20 bases. Germline lookup yields CDR1 LNHDA and CDR2 SQIVND (reference sequence). The CDR3 length is 14 residues. CDR3 sequence: CASQEGVSSGTQYF. The CDR3 nucleotides are TGTGCCAGTCAGGAAGGGGTGTCTTCGGGTACGCAGTATTTT.

This clonotype was detected ten times or more. V and J are TRBV4-1 and TRBJ2-1; D possibly uses TRBD1 or TRBD2 (5 bases each). CDR3 length: 16 amino acids. Germline V gives CDR1 MGHRA, CDR2 YSYEKL. Trimming cost V 4 bases and J 6 bases, with 19 bases left between them. The CDR3 sequence: CASSRAPGSQLNEQFF. The CDR3 DNA follows: TGCGCCAGCAGCCGGGCGCCAGGGAGCCAGCTCAATGAGCAGTTCTTC.

The table lists this clonotype with many counts. The genes are TRBV2 and TRBJ2-3, with 9 bases lining up with TRBD2. The CDR3 sequence is 14 residues long. The V segment lost 8 bases and the J segment 4 bases; nucleotides outside the gene matches: 7. Germline V gives CDR1 SNHLY, CDR2 FYNNEI. The CDR3 coding sequence is TGTGCCAGCCGACTAGCGGAGGGGGCAGATACGCAGTATTTT. Its protein product is CASRLAEGADTQYF.

This clonotype appeared many times. The chain employs TRBV9 and TRBJ1-6, with unresolved D. Germline V gene sequence: CDR1 SGDLS, CDR2 YYNGEE. Trimming removed 3 bases from V and 14 bases from J, with 12 bases in between. There are 12 residues in the CDR3. CDR3 coding DNA: TGTGCCAGCAGCGATTATCGGGGATCCCTCCACTTT. It codes for CASSDYRGSLHF. The full variable domain, its missing parts supplied by reference TRBV9 and TRBJ1-6, is DSGVTQTPKHLITATGQRVTLRCSPRSGDLSVYWYQQSLDQGLQFLIQYYNGEERAKGNILERFSAQQFPDLHSELNLSSLELGDSALYFCASSDYRGSLHFGNGTRLTVT.

CDR3 nucleotide sequence: TGTGCCAGCAGCTTGGGGAACTGTGGGGCCAACGTCCTGACTTTC. Translating gives CASSLGNCGANVLTF. The chain is built from TRBV5-6 and TRBJ2-6; D remains ambiguous. The germline V gene has CDR1 SGHDT and CDR2 YYEEEE. This CDR3 is built from 15 residues. The V end was cut by 0 bases, the J end by 3 bases, with 7 bases between.

In its sample, this clonotype was seen many times. The chain joins TRBV20-1 to TRBJ2-3; 7 nucleotides match TRBD2. After removal of 8 bases from V and 8 bases from J, the junction contained 19 bases not matched to a gene. This CDR3 region has 15 residues. Germline V lookup: CDR1 DFQATT, CDR2 SNEGSKA (reference sequence). CDR3 amino acids: CSTRLAQHWGATQYF. For the CDR3, the DNA is TGCAGTACCCGACTAGCCCAACATTGGGGCGCTACGCAGTATTTT.

The chain is built from TRBV29-1 and TRBJ1-1, with no clear D. This CDR3 has 11 residues. Germline CDR1 is SQVTM and CDR2 is ANQGSEA. V dropped 4 bases and J dropped 5 bases, with 8 bases sitting between them. The CDR3 nucleotides are TGCAGCGTTGCTCCCCTAACTGAAGCTTTCTTT. This encodes CSVAPLTEAFF.

This clonotype was seen repeatedly, ten times or more. This may come from a read error, since a much larger clone is one base off. J is TRBJ2-7 and V is TRBV9; D remains ambiguous. CDR1 and CDR2 from the germline V gene are SGDLS and YYNGEE. The CDR3 spans 14 residues. The CDR3 spells CASSVDGNSYEQSF. CDR3 sequence (DNA): TGTGCCAGCAGCGTAGATGGCAACTCCTACGAGCAGTCCTTC.

About this clonotype itself: One junction end does not reproduce the germline sequence, and a read error may be involved. The chain has TRBV20-1 and TRBJ2-7; maybe TRBD1 (5 bases). The V gene's germline CDR1 is DFQATT and CDR2 SNEGSKA (reference sequence). CDR3 length: 15 residues. The CDR3 reads CSARGPTGQSCEQYF. The CDR3 region has the DNA TGCAGTGCTAGAGGTCCTACAGGCCAGTCCTGCGAGCAGTACTTC.